This entry concerns a single T cell receptor (beta chain). It has no known antigen specificity. No base-level quality is on record; no much larger clone is a single base apart. The CDR3 spans 13 residues, from the cysteine through the phenylalanine. Here the CDR3 DNA is all that survives: 39 bases in frame from base 1. The V end loses 1 base and the J end loses 6 bases, and a stretch of 10 bases separates them. Sequences SGHNT (CDR1) and YENEEA (CDR2) are obtained from the germline V gene. The source of the sample is a study of graft-versus-host responses after intestinal transplantation (dated by TCRdb to about 2021). General notes on the study: Multivisceral, liver-intestinal, or isolated intestinal transplants were received by the recipients. A peak of at least 4% donor T cells among recipient peripheral blood mononuclear cells was the definition used for donor T cell macrochimerism. Every recipient was given anti-thymocyte globulin induction, followed by approximately 3 years of maintenance tacrolimus and steroids. After intestinal transplantation, graft-versus-host and host-versus-graft alloreactive T cell clones in the graft, circulation and bone marrow were tracked using bulk TCR-beta CDR3 sequencing. Alloreactive clones were identified by sequencing pre-transplant mixed lymphocyte reaction products and comparing them with unstimulated pre-transplant donor and recipient T cells. Instead of going to the commercial service, samples from a few later patients were sequenced in-house on an Illumina MiSeq and processed with MiXCR. The cohort enrolled fewer than 25 intestinal transplant recipients including one retransplant, and a few patients lacking pretransplant specimens were excluded.

The sample's time point label, decoded: cells obtained before transplantation from donor or recipient. CD3+CD4+ and CD3+CD8+ populations were FACS-sorted from unstimulated pre-transplant donor and recipient cells taken from spleen or lymph nodes. What the research found in general, with its limitations: In the allografts of patients with donor T cell macrochimerism, GvH to HvG T cell clonal ratios were high. Early after transplant, peak levels of circulating GvH clones were found to be associated with declines in HvG clones. Conclusions were limited by the relatively low number and heterogeneity of intestinal transplant patients. GvH clones were detected in recipient bone marrow, and some appeared earlier in ileal mucosa or blood, consistent with an intestinal mucosal origin.

The library relied on the immunoSEQ multiplex PCR assay. For most patients, genomic DNA was isolated with the Qiagen DNeasy Blood and Tissue Kit and shipped frozen to Adaptive Biotechnologies for TCR sequencing. For most patients, genomic DNA was subjected to high-throughput TCR-beta CDR3 sequencing by Adaptive Biotechnologies. The authors' analysis ran thus. TCR sequencing data for around 19 patients were retrieved from Adaptive's ImmunoSEQ software; a few other patients were processed with MiXCR and VDJtools. To correct CD4 versus CD8 sorting errors, sequences present in both subsets at a frequency ratio below 5:1 were removed. CDR3 nucleotide sequences shared between donor and recipient were removed because their origin could not be assigned. At least 2-fold expansion over unstimulated cells and a minimum CFSE-low frequency of 0.002% (template counts) or 0.001% (read counts) were required for clones to be classified as alloreactive. Clones were considered mappable if detected in sequenced pre-transplant spleen, lymph node, or MLR CFSE-low populations of the donor or recipient. Cumulative frequency of alloreactive clones was calculated as a percentage of all sequences weighted by copy number. TCRdb took over this immuneACCESS table, retaining in-frame rearrangements with V and J assigned. Such tables are incomplete; in checked studies, under half of the missing clones stem from an unresolved V gene, and the remainder is unexplained. The V and J calls and the clone size are those of that table, but D and trimming were determined from the DNA. Here the sample has 100,000 to 140,000 clones; about 87% occur a single time. The top ten clones comprise roughly 0.64% of the sample.

This sequence originates from a human donor who was the organ donor for an intestinal transplant. The V and J segments used are TRBV11-3 and TRBJ2-7, with the D gene not confidently named. Sequenced material: unstimulated CD4+ T cells sorted from spleen or lymph node cells, taken before transplant. Read as DNA, the sequence is TGTGCCAGCAGCTTAGTTGTGGGGATCGAGCAGTACTTC. It is translated as CASSLVVGIEQYF. The CDR3, completed at both ends by the reference TRBV11-3 and TRBJ2-7 genes, gives the full variable domain EAGVVQSPRYKIIEKKQPVAFWCNPISGHNTLYWYLQNLGQGPELLIRYENEEAVDDSQLPKDRFSAERLKGVDSTLKIQPAELGDSAVYLCASSLVVGIEQYFGPGTRLTVT.